The clone carrying this TCR beta chain has a count of ten or more. What it recognizes is unknown. The CDR3 runs 15 residues. Germline V lookup: CDR1 KGHSH, CDR2 LQKENI. The V end lost 1 base, the J end lost 0 bases, and 7 bases lay between the germline ends. The data derive from a study of T-cell memory formation after mild COVID-19. Study overall: Largely donor-specific TCR clusters were found. Study-level points and caveats: Day 15 to 85 contracting clones showed balanced CD4/CD8; later expanders leaned CD4+. Prior to infection, memory already included some responding clones, suggesting cross-reactive memory joined.

Constant-segment-primed 5'RACE gave TCR alpha and TCR beta cDNA libraries with sample barcodes and UMIs. MiXCR, run by TCRdb on the 5' RACE reads, gives a single entry per CDR3 protein. The sample holds about 27,000 distinct CDR3 sequences; just under 7.5% are singletons and the top ten take 11% to 15%. This TCR came from an adult woman who had mild COVID-19 (a few samples of this study predate the infection). Cell type and time point are not known. The specimen was PBMCs or a T cell subset sorted from them (not recorded which). The genes are TRBV18 and TRBJ2-1; possible D gene TRBD2, 5 bases. CDR3 amino acids: CASSPRADSYNEQFF. In nucleotides, the CDR3 is TGTGCCAGCTCACCACGAGCGGACTCCTACAATGAGCAGTTCTTC.